A selection of T cell receptor beta chains follows, all from one sample in a study of shared clonotypes between healthy human individuals. Measured with immunoSEQ multiplex PCR; TCRdb has only the in-frame clones, and not every one. The sample yields 2 million to 2.5 million clones, about 92% seen once. The sample taken for sequencing was naive CD4+ T cells from PBMCs. The receptors here all came from a man between 18 and 29 years old in good health. Some clones in this sample may be carry-over from other donors' samples. Both conserved end residues are part of each CDR3. Each record gives: D gene, V gene, clone size, J gene, CDR3 protein, CDR3 DNA. A D gene is named only where the DNA matches it firmly. Size tells how often a clone was seen (once, few, many) or the class of an expanded clone, and some rows leave it out.

>TRBD2|TRBV10-1|NA|TRBJ2-2
CASQSGAGDTGELFF
TGCGCCAGCCAAAGTGGAGCGGGAGACACCGGGGAGCTGTTTTTT
>NA|TRBV18|NA|TRBJ2-7
CASSPTPDPHYEQYF
TGTGCCAGCTCACCAACGCCAGATCCTCACTACGAGCAGTACTTC
>NA|TRBV6-5|NA|TRBJ2-2
CASRGRNTGELFF
TGTGCCAGCAGAGGGAGGAACACCGGGGAGCTGTTTTTT
>NA|TRBV5-1|NA|TRBJ2-4
CASSFSPGEVLAKNIQYF
TGCGCCAGCAGCTTTTCACCCGGCGAAGTCCTAGCCAAAAACATTCAGTACTTC
>NA|TRBV14|NA|TRBJ2-1
CASSLGWFSYNEQFF
TGTGCCAGCAGCCTGGGTTGGTTCTCCTACAATGAGCAGTTCTTC
>NA|TRBV2|NA|TRBJ2-3
CASSVEATDTQYF
TGTGCCAGCAGTGTGGAGGCCACAGATACGCAGTATTTT
>NA|TRBV5-1|NA|TRBJ2-7
CASSLGTAPYEQYF
TGCGCCAGCAGCTTAGGGACGGCCCCCTACGAGCAGTACTTC
>NA|TRBV5-1|NA|TRBJ2-7
CASSQEGTRRLHEQYF
TGCGCCAGCAGCCAAGAAGGGACTCGACGGCTACACGAGCAGTACTTC
>NA|TRBV2|NA|TRBJ2-7
CASRFDGGWGSREQYF
TGTGCCAGCAGATTTGATGGGGGATGGGGATCGAGGGAGCAGTACTTC
>NA|TRBV18|NA|TRBJ1-1
CASSQEIVGEAFF
TGTGCCAGCTCACAAGAGATCGTAGGGGAAGCTTTCTTT
>TRBD1|TRBV5-1|NA|TRBJ1-4
CASSPDRGDEKLFF
TGCGCCAGCAGCCCCGACAGGGGGGATGAAAAACTGTTTTTT
>NA|TRBV10-3|NA|TRBJ2-1
CAIGPVNEQFF
TGTGCCATCGGCCCCGTGAATGAGCAGTTCTTC
>NA|TRBV6-1|NA|TRBJ1-2
CASSVGSGDYGYTF
TGTGCCAGCAGTGTGGGTTCAGGGGACTATGGCTACACCTTC
>NA|TRBV20-1|NA|TRBJ1-4
CSARAEKLFF
TGCAGTGCTAGAGCCGAAAAACTGTTTTTT
>TRBD1|TRBV29-1|NA|TRBJ1-4
CSVGGNRGREGELFF
TGCAGCGTTGGGGGCAACAGGGGGCGAGAAGGGGAACTGTTTTTT
>NA|TRBV5-1|NA|TRBJ2-5
CASSLGRGRQETQYF
TGCGCCAGCAGCTTGGGCCGGGGTCGACAAGAGACCCAGTACTTC
>NA|TRBV7-3|NA|TRBJ1-1
CASSLAQGKNTEAFF
TGTGCCAGCAGCTTAGCTCAGGGAAAGAACACTGAAGCTTTCTTT
>NA|TRBV4-3|NA|TRBJ2-6
CASSQSQGGTGANVLTF
TGCGCCAGCAGCCAATCCCAGGGAGGCACAGGGGCCAACGTCCTGACTTTC
>TRBD1|TRBV5-1|NA|TRBJ2-2
CASSDPGQGSGELFF
TGCGCCAGCAGCGACCCGGGACAGGGGTCCGGGGAGCTGTTTTTT
>NA|TRBV27|NA|TRBJ1-1
CASSPVTGNTEAFF
TGTGCCAGCAGTCCGGTAACAGGGAACACTGAAGCTTTCTTT
>TRBD1|TRBV19|NA|TRBJ2-2
CASSISPGTVTGELFF
TGTGCCAGTAGTATATCCCCCGGGACAGTAACCGGGGAGCTGTTTTTT
>TRBD1|TRBV28|NA|TRBJ1-5
CASRETGTGGYSNQPQHF
TGTGCCAGCAGAGAGACCGGGACAGGAGGGTATAGCAATCAGCCCCAGCATTTT
>TRBD2|TRBV25-1|NA|TRBJ2-7
CASSFGGRHLSYEQYF
TGTGCCAGCAGTTTTGGCGGGAGGCACCTATCCTACGAGCAGTACTTC
>NA|TRBV30|NA|TRBJ1-2
CAWSDLGYGYTF
TGTGCCTGGAGTGACTTGGGGTATGGCTACACCTTC
>TRBD2|TRBV2|NA|TRBJ2-1
CASSETSGRWNEQFF
TGTGCCAGCAGTGAAACTAGCGGGAGGTGGAATGAGCAGTTCTTC
>NA|TRBV7-9|NA|TRBJ1-4
CASSLRQNNEKLFF
TGTGCCAGCAGCTTGAGGCAGAATAATGAAAAACTGTTTTTT
>NA|TRBV2|NA|TRBJ2-3
CASSRGNTDTQYF
TGTGCCAGCAGCCGGGGTAACACAGATACGCAGTATTTT
>NA|TRBV5-4|NA|TRBJ1-1
CASRPASPNTEAFF
TGTGCCAGCAGACCCGCGTCCCCAAACACTGAAGCTTTCTTT
>NA|TRBV14|NA|TRBJ1-4
CATCFLGGRKGRTNEKLFF
TGTGCCACCTGCTTCCTCGGGGGGCGAAAGGGTAGGACTAATGAAAAACTGTTTTTT
>NA|TRBV5-4|NA|TRBJ1-1
CASSPWVLDGRSGPRTEAFF
TGTGCCAGCAGCCCTTGGGTCCTGGATGGCCGGTCCGGACCAAGGACTGAAGCTTTCTTT
>NA|TRBV18|NA|TRBJ1-5
CASSPDSNQPQHF
TGTGCCAGCTCACCAGACAGTAATCAGCCCCAGCATTTT
>NA|TRBV29-1|NA|TRBJ2-5
CSVGLALGQETQYF
TGCAGCGTTGGCCTCGCCTTGGGCCAAGAGACCCAGTACTTC
>NA|TRBV18|once|TRBJ1-4
CASSPTGFGEKLFF
TGTGCCAGCTCACCTACCGGGTTTGGTGAAAAACTGTTTTTT
>NA|TRBV28|NA|TRBJ2-6
CASSLPGKPSGANVLTF
TGTGCCAGCAGTTTGCCAGGGAAACCGTCTGGGGCCAACGTCCTGACTTTC
>TRBD2|TRBV9|NA|TRBJ2-7
CASSTTSFGYEQYF
TGTGCCAGCAGCACGACTAGCTTCGGCTACGAGCAGTACTTC
>TRBD2|TRBV4-3|NA|TRBJ2-1
CASSQGLAGYNEQFF
TGCGCCAGCAGCCAAGGACTAGCGGGGTACAATGAGCAGTTCTTC
>TRBD2|TRBV7-2|NA|TRBJ2-1
CASSAASGRPYNEQFF
TGTGCCAGCAGCGCAGCTAGCGGGAGACCGTACAATGAGCAGTTCTTC
>TRBD2|TRBV10-1|NA|TRBJ2-2
CASSEVGGGSNTGELFF
TGCGCCAGCAGTGAAGTTGGCGGGGGGTCGAACACCGGGGAGCTGTTTTTT
>TRBD1|TRBV2|NA|TRBJ1-2
CASSTGARGYTF
TGTGCCAGCAGTACAGGGGCAAGGGGCTACACCTTC
>TRBD2|TRBV10-3|NA|TRBJ2-1
CAIGSGTSGSSSYNEQFF
TGTGCCATTGGCTCCGGGACTAGCGGGAGTAGCTCCTACAATGAGCAGTTCTTC
>NA|TRBV4-2|NA|TRBJ2-5
CASSLVAEETQYF
TGTGCCAGCAGCCTGGTGGCAGAAGAGACCCAGTACTTC
>NA|TRBV28|NA|TRBJ2-7
CASSGKPGPYEQYF
TGTGCCAGCAGTGGGAAACCGGGACCATACGAGCAGTACTTC
>TRBD2|TRBV10-3|NA|TRBJ2-1
CAITGLAGGGYNEQFF
TGTGCCATCACCGGACTAGCGGGAGGAGGTTACAATGAGCAGTTCTTC
>NA|TRBV21-1|NA|TRBJ1-4
CASSKSDRVCGEKLFF
TGTGCCAGCAGCAAAAGCGACAGGGTATGTGGGGAAAAACTGTTTTTT
>NA|TRBV30|few|TRBJ1-1
CAWSVGGLNTEAFF
TGTGCCTGGAGTGTCGGGGGACTGAACACTGAAGCTTTCTTT
>TRBD2|TRBV5-1|once|TRBJ2-3
CASSPVIRGTSGRVDTQYF
TGCGCCAGCAGCCCGGTCATTCGCGGGACTAGCGGGAGGGTAGATACGCAGTATTTT
>NA|TRBV29-1|few|TRBJ1-1
CSVDQAMNTEAFF
TGCAGCGTTGATCAAGCGATGAACACTGAAGCTTTCTTT
>NA|TRBV7-9|NA|TRBJ1-2
CASSLGGQGGYTF
TGTGCCAGCAGCCTAGGCGGCCAAGGAGGCTACACCTTC
>NA|TRBV5-3|NA|TRBJ1-5
CARSRRGDQPQHF
TGTGCCAGAAGCCGCAGGGGAGACCAGCCCCAGCATTTT
>TRBD1|TRBV18|few|TRBJ2-2
CASSPTGDTGELFF
TGTGCCAGCTCACCCACAGGGGACACCGGGGAGCTGTTTTTT
>NA|TRBV7-9|NA|TRBJ1-4
CASSRSDGEKLFF
TGTGCCAGCAGCAGGAGTGACGGCGAAAAACTGTTTTTT
>NA|TRBV28|NA|TRBJ2-7
CASTLRGPTYEQYF
TGTGCCAGCACATTGCGGGGCCCAACCTACGAGCAGTACTTC